The T cell receptor (beta chain) described here comes from a study of neurological immune-mediated disorders. Study overall: Among roughly 34 multiple sclerosis patients, some 31 were relapsing-remitting and 3 were secondary progressive. Study outcomes and limitations: Patients with HTLV-1-associated myelopathy had the highest level of TCR clonal expansion, whereas patients with multiple sclerosis had the lowest level, falling beneath the level found in healthy controls.

Synthesis of cDNA was carried out by template-switch 5'RACE. The reaction used 10-nucleotide random UMIs. One entry per CDR3 protein, called by TCRdb with MiXCR from the 5' RACE reads. The table lists some 56,000 distinct CDR3 sequences, about 3.7% of them singletons. This clonotype came up many times. Its antigen is unknown. The CDR3 is 13 amino acids. V was shortened by 7 bases and J by 6 bases, with 13 bases between the two germline ends. Looked up from germline, CDR1 is MDHEN and CDR2 is SYDVKM. A total of 2 million PBMCs stored at -80 degrees C provided the unsorted libraries. The chain carries TRBV28 and TRBJ1-5, with D possibly TRBD1 on 5 matching bases. This receptor was identified in a man aged 60 to 69 with multiple sclerosis. Sequencing used PBMCs. The CDR3 region has the DNA TGTGCCAGCACTTACTCTGGGGGTCAGCCCCAGCATTTT. This encodes CASTYSGGQPQHF. Full variable domain (rest looked up from reference TRBV28 and TRBJ1-5): DVKVTQSSRYLVKRTGEKVFLECVQDMDHENMFWYRQDPGLGLRLIYFSYDVKMKEKGDIPEGYSVSREKKERFSLILESASTNQTSMYLCASTYSGGQPQHFGDGTRLSIL.